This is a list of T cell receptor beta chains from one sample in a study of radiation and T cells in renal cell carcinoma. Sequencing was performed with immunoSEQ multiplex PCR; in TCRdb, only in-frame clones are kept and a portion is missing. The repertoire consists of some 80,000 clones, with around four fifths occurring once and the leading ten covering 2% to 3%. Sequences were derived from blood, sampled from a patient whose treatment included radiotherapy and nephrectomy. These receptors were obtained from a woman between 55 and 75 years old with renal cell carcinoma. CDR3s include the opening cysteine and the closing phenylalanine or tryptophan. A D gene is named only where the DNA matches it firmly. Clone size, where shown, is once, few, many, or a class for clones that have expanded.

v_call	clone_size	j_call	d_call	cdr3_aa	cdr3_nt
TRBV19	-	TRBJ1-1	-	CASTRGTANTEAFF	TGTGCCAGTACCCGGGGGACGGCGAACACTGAAGCTTTCTTT
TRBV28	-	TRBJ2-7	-	CASSLGTSYEQYF	TGTGCCAGCAGTTTAGGGACCTCCTACGAGCAGTACTTC
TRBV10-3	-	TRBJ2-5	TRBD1	CAISERDRGKQETQYF	TGTGCCATCAGTGAAAGGGACAGGGGAAAACAAGAGACCCAGTACTTC
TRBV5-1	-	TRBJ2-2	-	CASSVTNTGELFF	TGCGCCAGCAGCGTCACCAACACCGGGGAGCTGTTTTTT
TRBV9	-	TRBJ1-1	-	CATGRTVNTEAFF	TGTGCCACCGGCCGGACGGTGAACACTGAAGCTTTCTTT
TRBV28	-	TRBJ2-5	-	CASSSYRILQETQYF	TGTGCCAGCAGTTCTTACAGGATACTACAAGAGACCCAGTACTTC
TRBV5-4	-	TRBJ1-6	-	CASSPDRTWGPLHF	TGTGCCAGCAGCCCCGACAGGACTTGGGGACCCCTCCACTTT
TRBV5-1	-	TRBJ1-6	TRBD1	CASSGSPGQSNSPLHF	TGCGCCAGCAGCGGGAGTCCGGGACAGTCAAATTCACCCCTCCACTTT
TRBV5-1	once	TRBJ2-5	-	CASSLAGATFGETQYF	TGCGCCAGCAGCTTGGCCGGGGCCACCTTTGGGGAGACCCAGTACTTC
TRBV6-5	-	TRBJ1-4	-	CASSFRASTMTEKLFF	TGTGCCAGCAGTTTCCGGGCCTCGACTATGACGGAAAAACTGTTTTTT
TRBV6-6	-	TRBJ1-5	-	CASRPPGLNQPQHF	TGTGCCAGCAGACCCCCAGGGCTCAATCAGCCCCAGCATTTT
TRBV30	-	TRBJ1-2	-	CAWSVLDLRDKYGYTF	TGTGCCTGGAGTGTACTAGATTTGCGGGACAAGTATGGCTACACCTTC
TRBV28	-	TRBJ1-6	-	CASSLSTELHF	TGTGCCAGCAGTTTATCGACGGAGCTCCACTTT
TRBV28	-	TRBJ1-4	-	CASSQQWGNEKLFF	TGTGCCAGCAGTCAACAGTGGGGTAATGAAAAACTGTTTTTT
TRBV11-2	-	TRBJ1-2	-	CASSLEGEYGYTF	TGTGCCAGCAGCTTAGAAGGGGAGTATGGCTACACCTTC
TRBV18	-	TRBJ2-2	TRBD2	CASSPESPSGRGTGELFF	TGTGCCAGCTCACCAGAGTCACCTAGCGGGAGAGGTACCGGGGAGCTGTTTTTT
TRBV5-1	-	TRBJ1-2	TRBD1	CASSLGQSYGYTF	TGCGCCAGCAGCCTGGGACAGTCCTATGGCTACACCTTC
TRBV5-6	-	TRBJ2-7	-	CASSSLLDYEQYF	TGTGCCAGCAGCTCCCTTTTGGACTACGAGCAGTACTTC
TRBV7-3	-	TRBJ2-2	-	CASSPSRGPGELFF	TGTGCCAGCAGCCCCTCACGGGGGCCCGGGGAGCTGTTTTTT
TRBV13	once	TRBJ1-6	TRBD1	CASSFGQGGSYNSPLHF	TGTGCCAGCAGCTTCGGACAGGGAGGCTCCTATAATTCACCCCTCCACTTT
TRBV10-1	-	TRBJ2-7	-	CASSDGGSAREQYF	TGCGCCAGCAGTGATGGGGGGTCGGCTCGGGAGCAGTACTTC
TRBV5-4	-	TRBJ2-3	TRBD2	CASTPGVAGSTDTQYF	TGTGCCAGCACCCCAGGTGTAGCGGGGAGCACAGATACGCAGTATTTT
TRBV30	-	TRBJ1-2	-	CAWSVGARYGYTF	TGTGCCTGGAGTGTGGGGGCCCGCTATGGCTACACCTTC
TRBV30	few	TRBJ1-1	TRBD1	CAWRMDRATEAFF	TGTGCCTGGAGAATGGACAGGGCGACTGAAGCTTTCTTT
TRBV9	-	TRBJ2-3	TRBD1	CASSARQGFTDTQYF	TGTGCCAGCAGCGCCCGACAGGGATTCACAGATACGCAGTATTTT
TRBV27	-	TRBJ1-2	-	CASSFLGGSPYGYTF	TGTGCCAGCAGTTTTTTGGGGGGCTCCCCCTATGGCTACACCTTC
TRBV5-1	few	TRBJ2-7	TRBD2	CASSLVSGGPVPYEQYF	TGCGCCAGCAGCTTGGTTTCGGGGGGACCGGTCCCCTACGAGCAGTACTTC
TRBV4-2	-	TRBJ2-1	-	CASSQLLISYNEQFF	TGTGCCAGCAGCCAACTGCTGATCAGCTACAATGAGCAGTTCTTC
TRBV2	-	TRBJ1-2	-	CASSGPRPDSPSLYGYTF	TGTGCCAGCAGTGGTCCTAGGCCCGATTCTCCCTCTCTCTATGGCTACACCTTC
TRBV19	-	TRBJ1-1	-	CASSRGEAGQGNTEAFF	TGTGCCAGTAGTCGCGGCGAGGCAGGGCAGGGCAACACTGAAGCTTTCTTT
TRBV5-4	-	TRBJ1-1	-	CASSFDGPNTEAFF	TGTGCCAGCAGTTTCGACGGACCGAACACTGAAGCTTTCTTT
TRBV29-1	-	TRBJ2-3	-	CSVELGRSTDTQYF	TGCAGCGTTGAACTGGGCCGAAGCACAGATACGCAGTATTTT
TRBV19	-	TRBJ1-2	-	CASSPYETALLGYTF	TGTGCCAGTAGCCCGTATGAGACAGCACTTCTAGGCTACACCTTC
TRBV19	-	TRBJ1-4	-	CASKAGMTPNEKLFF	TGTGCCAGTAAGGCAGGAATGACGCCTAATGAAAAACTGTTTTTT
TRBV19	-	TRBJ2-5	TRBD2	CASSTLGTSVETQYF	TGTGCCAGTAGTACTCTCGGGACTAGTGTGGAGACCCAGTACTTC
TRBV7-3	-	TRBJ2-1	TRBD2	CASSLSSGSNEQFF	TGTGCCAGCAGCTTATCTAGCGGGAGTAATGAGCAGTTCTTC
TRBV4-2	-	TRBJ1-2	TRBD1	CASSQDEGASNYGYTF	TGTGCCAGCAGCCAAGACGAGGGGGCGTCTAACTATGGCTACACCTTC
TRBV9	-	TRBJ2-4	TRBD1	CASSEQGNIQYF	TGTGCCAGCAGCGAACAGGGGAACATTCAGTACTTC
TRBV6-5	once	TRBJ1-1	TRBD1	CASSWGQLTNTEAFF	TGTGCCAGCAGTTGGGGACAGCTGACGAACACTGAAGCTTTCTTT
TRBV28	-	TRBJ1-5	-	CASRRTGGNQPQHF	TGTGCCAGCAGGCGGACGGGAGGCAATCAGCCCCAGCATTTT
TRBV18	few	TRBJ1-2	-	CASSPGAAGHYGYTF	TGTGCCAGCTCACCGGGGGCCGCAGGTCACTATGGCTACACCTTC
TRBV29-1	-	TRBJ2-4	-	CSADGGTKNIQYF	TGCAGCGCCGATGGGGGAACCAAAAACATTCAGTACTTC
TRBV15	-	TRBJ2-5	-	CATSRDASETQYF	TGTGCCACCAGCAGAGATGCCTCCGAGACCCAGTACTTC
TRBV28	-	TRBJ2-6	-	CASHISGANVLTF	TGTGCCAGCCACATCTCTGGGGCCAACGTCCTGACTTTC
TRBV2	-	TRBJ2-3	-	CASSEAVGGTPDTQYF	TGTGCCAGCAGTGAAGCAGTTGGGGGAACCCCAGATACGCAGTATTTT
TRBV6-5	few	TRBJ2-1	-	CASSRPYNEQFF	TGTGCCAGCAGTCGGCCATACAATGAGCAGTTCTTC